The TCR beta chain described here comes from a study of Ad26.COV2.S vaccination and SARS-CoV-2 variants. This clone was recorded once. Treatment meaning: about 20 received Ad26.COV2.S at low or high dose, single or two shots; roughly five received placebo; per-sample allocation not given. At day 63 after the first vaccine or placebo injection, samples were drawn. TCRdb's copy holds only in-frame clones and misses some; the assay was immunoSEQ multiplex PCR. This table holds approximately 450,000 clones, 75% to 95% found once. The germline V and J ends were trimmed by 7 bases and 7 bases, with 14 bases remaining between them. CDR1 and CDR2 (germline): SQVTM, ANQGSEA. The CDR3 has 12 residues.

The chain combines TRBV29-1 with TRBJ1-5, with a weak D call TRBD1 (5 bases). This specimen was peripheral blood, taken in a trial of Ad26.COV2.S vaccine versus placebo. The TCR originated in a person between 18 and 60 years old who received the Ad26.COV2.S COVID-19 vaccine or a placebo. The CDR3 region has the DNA TGCAGCGCCGGGGGGGGAGGACAGCCCCAGCATTTT. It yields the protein CSAGGGGQPQHF. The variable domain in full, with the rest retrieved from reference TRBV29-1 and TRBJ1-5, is SAVISQKPSRDICQRGTSLTIQCQVDSQVTMMFWYRQQPGQSLTLIATANQGSEATYESGFVIDKFPISRPNLTFSTLTVSNMSPEDSSIYLCSAGGGGQPQHFGDGTRLSIL.